The 4 T cell receptor beta chains reported below all come from one sample, sequenced in a study of identical twins. TCRdb reprocessed the 5' RACE reads with MiXCR, giving one entry per CDR3 protein. The sample carries just under 650,000 distinct CDR3 sequences, under 8.5% recorded once. This same sample was also taken into another study, of yellow fever vaccine responses in identical twins.

Material: PBMCs. These receptors were taken from a woman aged 18-35 years in good health.

At least ten counts were recorded for this clonotype. The genes are TRBV2 and TRBJ1-1; the D is unclear. V lost 6 bases to trimming and J lost 1 base, with 9 bases between them. This CDR3 is 13 amino acids long. CDR1 and CDR2 from the germline V gene are SNHLY and FYNNEI. This CDR3 reads CASSRDANTEAFF. The CDR3 DNA is TGTGCCAGCAGCAGAGACGCGAACACTGAAGCTTTCTTT.

This clonotype was detected a few times. The V call is TRBV5-1, the J call TRBJ1-2; D unresolved. The germline CDR1 and CDR2 sequences are SGHRS and YFSETQ. The CDR3 is 14 amino acids. V was pared by 4 bases and J by 3 bases, with 13 bases between. The DNA of the CDR3 is TGCGCCAGCAGCCCTCAAGCCGTCGACTATGGCTACACCTTC. Translation gives CASSPQAVDYGYTF.

V is TRBV5-1 and J is TRBJ2-3, with D maybe TRBD2 (6 bases). Trimming removed 3 bases at V and 1 base at J, with 9 bases between. The CDR3 spans 14 residues. The germline CDR1 and CDR2 sequences are SGHRS and YFSETQ. This CDR3 is CASSYQRGTDTQYF. The CDR3 DNA sequence: TGCGCCAGCAGCTACCAGCGGGGCACAGATACGCAGTATTTT.

The V and J genes are TRBV11-2 and TRBJ2-2; D possibly corresponds to TRBD2 (6 bases). The CDR3 is 15 residues long. The germline CDR1 and CDR2 sequences are SGHAT and FQNNGV. Trimming took off 7 bases at V and 3 bases at J, with 15 bases between the two ends. The CDR3 loop is CASNGLMWDTGELFF. The CDR3 nucleotides are TGTGCCAGCAACGGACTAATGTGGGACACCGGGGAGCTGTTTTTT.